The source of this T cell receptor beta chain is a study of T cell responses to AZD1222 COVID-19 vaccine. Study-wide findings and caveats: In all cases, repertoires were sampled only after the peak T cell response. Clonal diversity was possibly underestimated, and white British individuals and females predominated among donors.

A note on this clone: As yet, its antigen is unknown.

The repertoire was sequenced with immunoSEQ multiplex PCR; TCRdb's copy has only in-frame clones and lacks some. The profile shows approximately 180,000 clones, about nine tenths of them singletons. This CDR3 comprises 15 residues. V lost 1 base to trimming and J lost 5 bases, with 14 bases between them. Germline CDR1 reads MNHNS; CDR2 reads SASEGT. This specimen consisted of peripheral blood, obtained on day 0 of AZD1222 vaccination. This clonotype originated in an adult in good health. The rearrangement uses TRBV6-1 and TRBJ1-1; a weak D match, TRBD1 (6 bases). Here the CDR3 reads CASSEGGAILTEAFF. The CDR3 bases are TGTGCCAGCAGTGAAGGGGGGGCGATTTTGACTGAAGCTTTCTTT.